The 6 T cell receptor beta chains reported below all come from one sample, sequenced in a study of read filtering for tumor transcriptome and immune sequencing. Molecular barcoded adaptors covering alpha/delta and beta/gamma chains were used on about 0.4 ug RNA. Each CDR3 protein is one row after TCRdb ran MiXCR on the reads. The sample shows about 61,000 distinct CDR3 sequences, approximately 20% of them seen only once. The sequenced sample was a population of CD138-negative cells sorted from bone marrow. Receptor source: a donor at least 40 years old with multiple myeloma.

Comments on this clonotype: A much larger clone lies a single base off, so this may be a read error. The rearrangement links TRBV28 to TRBJ2-3; 13 nucleotides line up with TRBD2. From germline, CDR1 is MDHEN and CDR2 SYDVKM. This CDR3 region has 13 residues. Trimming at V came to 10 bases and at J to 6 bases, leaving 4 bases not matched to a gene. The CDR3 bases are TGTGCCAATACTAGCGGGAGGGCGGATACGCAGTATTTT. This encodes CANTSGRADTQYF.

At least ten counts were recorded for this clonotype. CDR3 nucleotides: TGTGCCAGCAGCCAACCCGAGTACGGGAGGGGCTACAATGAGCAGTTCTTC. Translated: CASSQPEYGRGYNEQFF. J is TRBJ2-1 and V is TRBV3-1; TRBD2 matches 8 bases. The CDR3 contains 17 residues. V shed 2 bases, J shed 3 bases, and the junction held 9 bases outside the gene matches. Germline values: CDR1 LGHDT, CDR2 YNNKEL (reference sequence).

V is TRBV5-1 and J is TRBJ1-6; D is possibly TRBD1 (6 bases). V was shortened by 0 bases and J by 7 bases, with 17 bases between the two germline ends. CDR3 size: 17 residues. In germline, CDR1 is SGHRS, CDR2 YFSETQ. The CDR3 DNA is TGCGCCAGCAGCTTGGGAAGGGACATTGTACGGAATTCACCCCTCCACTTT. Protein sequence: CASSLGRDIVRNSPLHF.

This clonotype was counted ten times or more. The chain employs TRBV4-1 and TRBJ2-1; 12 nucleotides align to TRBD1. The CDR3 consists of 18 residues. The germline gives CDR1 MGHRA, CDR2 YSYEKL. The J segment lost 7 bases and the V segment lost 0 bases, leaving 10 bases of the junction unmatched. CDR3 nucleotide sequence: TGCGCCAGCAGCCAAGAGACCATGGGACAGGGGGCGAGGAATGAGCAGTTCTTC. Translation gives CASSQETMGQGARNEQFF.

The chain has TRBV5-4 and TRBJ1-5; TRBD1 aligns across 7 bases. The germline gives CDR1 SGHNT, CDR2 YYREEE (reference sequence). The length of the CDR3 is 16 residues. Germline trimming cut 0 bases from V and 6 bases from J; bases unmatched to any gene: 9. The CDR3 coding sequence is TGTGCCAGCAGCTTGGCCTCACCGACAGGGAGTCAGCCCCAGCATTTT. Protein sequence: CASSLASPTGSQPQHF.

Concerning this clonotype: This likely came from a read error, as a far larger clone is one base away. CDR3 region: CTSRLGETQYF. In DNA form, the CDR3 reads TGTACCAGCCGCCTGGGGGAGACCCAGTACTTC. The gene calls are TRBV6-1 and TRBJ2-5; D gene ambiguous. The CDR3 length is 11 residues. Germline assignment: CDR1 MNHNS and CDR2 SASEGT.